This passage covers 11 T cell receptor beta chains from one sample sequenced in a study of blood T cell repertoires in COVID-19. Clones were sequenced by immunoSEQ multiplex PCR, and TCRdb holds only the in-frame ones, with some missing. This table has nearly 95,000 clones, 90% appearing once. Material for sequencing was peripheral blood. The source is a human donor with active COVID-19. The donor label of this sample is uncertain.

This clone was recorded only once. CDR3: CASSVLAGHTSTDTQYF. In DNA form, the CDR3 reads TGTGCCAGCAGCGTACTAGCGGGTCATACTAGCACAGATACGCAGTATTTT. The chain recombines TRBV9 with TRBJ2-3; 8 nucleotides line up with TRBD2. Germline loops: CDR1 SGDLS, CDR2 YYNGEE. With V trimmed by 1 base and J by 0 bases, 7 bases remained unmatched. The CDR3 has 17 amino acids.

This rearrangement joins TRBV4-3 to TRBJ1-5; no clear D gene. The CDR3 is made up of 15 amino acids. Germline-derived CDR1 and CDR2 are LGHNA and YSLEER. The V gene lost 4 bases and the J gene lost 1 base, with 11 bases spanning the gap. The CDR3 DNA reads TGCGCCAGCAGCCCCCACAGCTCAAGCAATCAGCCCCAGCATTTT. Its translation: CASSPHSSSNQPQHF.

This clone was seen only once. This rearrangement joins TRBV5-1 to TRBJ2-7, with no clear D. The CDR3 contains 14 residues. The germline V gene has CDR1 SGHRS and CDR2 YFSETQ. Between the trimmed V and J ends, which lost 2 bases and 2 bases, there was a span of 11 bases. This CDR3 is CASSLAYGPYEQYF. CDR3 in DNA: TGCGCCAGCAGCTTAGCATATGGGCCCTACGAGCAGTACTTC.

The chain combines TRBV5-5 with TRBJ2-1; 10 bases match TRBD2. Unmatched junction bases numbered 14, after V lost 4 bases and J lost 7 bases. CDR1 SGHKS and CDR2 YYEKEE come from the germline V gene (reference sequence). The CDR3 loop spans 17 amino acids. The CDR3 sequence is CASSTEEGLAGANEQFF. In nucleotides, the CDR3 is TGTGCCAGCAGCACAGAAGAGGGCCTAGCGGGGGCTAATGAGCAGTTCTTC.

CDR3 in DNA: TGCGCCAGCAGCCCTACCGGGGGCTACGAGCAGTACTTC. Amino acid sequence: CASSPTGGYEQYF. The chain uses TRBV5-1 and TRBJ2-7; weak D call: TRBD2 (6 bases). V lost 4 bases to trimming and J lost 3 bases, with 11 bases between them. Germline values: CDR1 SGHRS, CDR2 YFSETQ. This CDR3 is built from 13 residues.

The chain has TRBV4-1 and TRBJ1-5; TRBD1 matches 7 bases. There are 17 residues in the CDR3. Germline CDR1 MGHRA, CDR2 YSYEKL. J lost 0 bases, V lost 0 bases, and 5 bases had no gene match. The CDR3 sequence: CASSQDPQGRSNQPQHF. The CDR3 coding sequence is TGCGCCAGCAGCCAAGATCCACAGGGGCGTAGCAATCAGCCCCAGCATTTT.

The chain couples TRBV9 to TRBJ2-3; D may be TRBD2 (7 bases). Between the trimmed V and J ends, which lost 3 bases and 0 bases, there was a span of 23 bases. This CDR3 region has 19 residues. Germline assignment: CDR1 SGDLS and CDR2 YYNGEE. The CDR3 region is CASSEWGGTSFPSTDTQYF. In nucleotides, the CDR3 is TGTGCCAGCAGCGAGTGGGGGGGCACCTCCTTCCCTAGCACAGATACGCAGTATTTT.

This chain links TRBV15 with TRBJ1-6, with D tentatively TRBD1 (5 bases). V was pared by 0 bases and J by 5 bases, with 11 bases between. CDR1 is LNHNV, CDR2 YYDKDF, per germline (reference sequence). This CDR3 is built from 16 residues. The DNA for the CDR3 is TGTGCCACCAGCAGAGACAGGGTTAGGGATAATTCACCCCTCCACTTT. This codes for CATSRDRVRDNSPLHF.

This clone was detected a few times. The chain has TRBV19 and TRBJ2-4, with TRBD1 matching 10 bases. Germline assignment: CDR1 LNHDA and CDR2 SQIVND (reference sequence). Germline trimming cut 6 bases from V and 5 bases from J; bases unmatched to any gene: 1. There are 13 residues in the CDR3. In nucleotides, the CDR3 is TGTGCCAGTAGGGACAGGGGGGAAAACATTCAGTACTTC. This encodes CASRDRGENIQYF.

The genes are TRBV11-3 and TRBJ2-2, with 10 nucleotides matching TRBD1. V was pared by 11 bases and J by 7 bases, with 4 bases of the junction left unmatched. Germline values: CDR1 SGHNT, CDR2 YENEEA. The CDR3 loop spans 12 amino acids. CDR3 loop: CAWDRGHGELFF. CDR3 sequence (DNA): TGTGCCTGGGACAGGGGACACGGGGAGCTGTTTTTT.

The chain carries TRBV19 and TRBJ2-1, with TRBD1 identical over 10 bases. The CDR3 consists of 16 residues. Germline assignment: CDR1 LNHDA and CDR2 SQIVND (reference sequence). The trim removed 6 bases at V and 8 bases at J, leaving 13 bases unmatched. The CDR3 nucleotides read TGTGCCAGTAGCCGTTTCTCCGGGACAGGGGTTGATGAGCAGTTCTTC. Protein sequence: CASSRFSGTGVDEQFF.